The 21 T cell receptor beta chains in this list originate from one sample, sequenced in a study of cytotoxic CD8 clonotypes in ibrutinib-treated CLL. Method: immunoSEQ multiplex PCR; TCRdb's copy keeps in-frame clones and lacks some. Of approximately 330,000 clones in the sample, around four fifths were seen once. The sequenced sample was PBMCs, obtained before ibrutinib treatment. The receptors shown here come from a human donor with chronic lymphocytic leukemia.

The gene calls are TRBV27 and TRBJ2-7; TRBD1 agrees at 11 bases. The CDR3 has 15 amino acids. CDR1 and CDR2 from the germline V gene are MNHEY and SMNVEV (reference sequence). Unmatched junction bases numbered 4, after V lost 5 bases and J lost 1 base. The CDR3: CASSPGTGGSYEQYF. CDR3 sequence (DNA): TGTGCCAGCAGTCCCGGGACAGGGGGATCCTACGAGCAGTACTTC.

The rearrangement links TRBV7-9 to TRBJ2-7; possible D gene TRBD1, 6 bases. Looked up from germline, CDR1 is SEHNR and CDR2 is FQNEAQ (reference sequence). The length of the CDR3 is 14 residues. V was trimmed by 5 bases and J by 5 bases, leaving 16 bases between them. The CDR3 reads CASSATGTPHEQYF. The CDR3, as DNA: TGTGCCAGCAGCGCGACAGGTACGCCCCACGAGCAGTACTTC.

The J gene is TRBJ1-1, the V gene TRBV5-1; D call uncertain. This CDR3 contains 15 residues. Germline V gene data show CDR1 as SGHRS and CDR2 as YFSETQ. The V end lost 0 bases, the J end lost 0 bases, and 9 bases lay between the germline ends. Written as DNA, the CDR3 is TGCGCCAGCAGCTTGGGAGCGATCATGAACACTGAAGCTTTCTTT. The encoded protein is CASSLGAIMNTEAFF.

This chain links TRBV19 with TRBJ2-5; D ambiguous. Germline lookup yields CDR1 LNHDA and CDR2 SQIVND (reference sequence). The CDR3 is 15 amino acids. With 5 bases removed from V and 5 bases from J, the gap between germline ends came to 18 bases. The CDR3 reads CASSFPGRTLETQYF. In DNA, the CDR3 is TGTGCCAGTAGTTTTCCAGGCCGAACGTTGGAGACCCAGTACTTC.

This CDR3 is CASRRQTDTQYF. The CDR3 nucleotides read TGTGCCAGCAGACGGCAAACAGATACGCAGTATTTT. The rearrangement links TRBV27 to TRBJ2-3; no clear D. This CDR3 has 12 amino acids. CDR1 is MNHEY, CDR2 SMNVEV, per germline (reference sequence). Trimming took 6 bases from V and 3 from J, leaving 7 bases between them.

The gene calls are TRBV4-3 and TRBJ2-6; D is ambiguous. The CDR3 has 14 residues. Germline V gene lookup returns CDR1 LGHNA and CDR2 YSLEER. V gave up 0 bases and J gave up 4 bases, with 4 bases separating them. The CDR3 spells CASSQEAGANVLTF. The CDR3, as DNA: TGCGCCAGCAGCCAAGAGGCCGGGGCCAACGTCCTGACTTTC.

V usage is TRBV14 and J usage is TRBJ2-5; 9 bases are shared with TRBD1. CDR3 size: 16 residues. CDR1 is SGHDN, CDR2 FVKESK, per germline. V gave up 4 bases and J gave up 2 bases; unmatched junction bases: 8. This chain's CDR3 is CASSRLGQGLQETQYF. The CDR3 DNA sequence: TGTGCCAGCAGCCGATTGGGACAGGGCCTACAAGAGACCCAGTACTTC.

The chain is built from TRBV5-5 and TRBJ2-7; 10 bases fit TRBD1. The CDR3 covers 15 residues. V lost 3 bases, J lost 4 bases, and 7 bases stayed unmatched. Germline V gene sequence: CDR1 SGHKS, CDR2 YYEKEE (reference sequence). The CDR3, as DNA: TGTGCCAGCAGCTCCGGGACAGGGGTATCGTACGAGCAGTACTTC. It specifies CASSSGTGVSYEQYF.

This chain links TRBV11-2 with TRBJ2-3; a possible D gene is TRBD2 (5 bases). Trimming took off 3 bases at V and 5 bases at J, with 12 bases between the two ends. CDR1 is SGHAT and CDR2 is FQNNGV in the germline V gene. The CDR3 runs to 14 residues. The CDR3 loop reads CASSFGLSVDTQYF. CDR3 nucleotide sequence: TGTGCCAGCAGCTTCGGGCTTAGCGTAGATACGCAGTATTTT.

This chain joins TRBV15 and TRBJ1-1; D is unclear. V was trimmed by 0 bases and J by 8 bases, leaving 13 bases between them. CDR1 and CDR2 (germline): LNHNV, YYDKDF (reference sequence). The length of the CDR3 is 14 residues. The CDR3 region is CATSREGKGTEAFF. CDR3 DNA: TGTGCCACCAGCAGAGAAGGTAAGGGCACCGAAGCTTTCTTT.

J is TRBJ2-7 and V is TRBV27; D not resolved. Germline loops: CDR1 MNHEY, CDR2 SMNVEV (reference sequence). The length of the CDR3 is 15 residues. The V end was cut by 4 bases, the J end by 2 bases, with 15 bases between. The CDR3 DNA reads TGTGCCAGCAGTTCGGTATACCAGAATCCCTACGAGCAGTACTTC. Protein product: CASSSVYQNPYEQYF.

The chain is built from TRBV11-3 and TRBJ2-1; D is unresolved. V lost 0 bases and J lost 10, with 10 bases in between. Germline V gives CDR1 SGHNT, CDR2 YENEEA. The CDR3 spans 13 residues. The CDR3 loop is CASSLEAGQEQFF. Here the CDR3 DNA reads TGTGCCAGCAGCTTAGAGGCTGGGCAAGAGCAGTTCTTC.

As to this clone: This specimen includes other DNA sequences encoding the same CDR3. The chain joins TRBV18 to TRBJ2-1; 13 positions agree with TRBD2. The ends lost 2 bases at V and 6 bases at J; junction bases unmatched: 1. Per the germline V gene, CDR1 is KGHSH and CDR2 is LQKENI. The CDR3 sequence is 15 residues long. The CDR3, as DNA: TGTGCCAGCTCACCAGGACTAGCGGGAGCCAATGAGCAGTTCTTC. This translates into CASSPGLAGANEQFF.

This clone was found a few times. The chain couples TRBV6-5 to TRBJ2-2, with D hard to call. Germline loops: CDR1 MNHEY, CDR2 SVGAGI. This CDR3 region has 14 residues. The germline V and J ends were trimmed by 5 bases and 3 bases, with 10 bases remaining between them. CDR3 bases: TGTGCCAGCAGTAAGGTAGAGGACACCGGGGAGCTGTTTTTT. It translates to CASSKVEDTGELFF.

The rearrangement uses TRBV7-9 and TRBJ2-1; TRBD2 agrees at 8 bases. The germline V gene has CDR1 SEHNR and CDR2 FQNEAQ (reference sequence). V dropped 3 bases and J dropped 6; count of bases not matched to a gene: 7. This CDR3 has 15 residues. The CDR3 nucleotides are TGTGCCAGCAGCTTGAACCGACTAGCGAGCAATGAGCAGTTCTTC. It specifies CASSLNRLASNEQFF. Full variable domain (rest looked up from reference TRBV7-9 and TRBJ2-1): DTGVSQNPRHKITKRGQNVTFRCDPISEHNRLYWYRQTLGQGPEFLTYFQNEAQLEKSRLLSDRFSAERPKGSFSTLEIQRTEQGDSAMYLCASSLNRLASNEQFFGPGTRLTVL.

The chain links TRBV19 to TRBJ2-1; 8 nucleotides match TRBD1. Germline CDR1 reads LNHDA; CDR2 reads SQIVND (reference sequence). This CDR3 has 13 amino acids. The ends lost 8 bases at V and 4 bases at J; junction bases unmatched: 4. CDR3 coding DNA: TGTGCCAGTGGACAGGGACCATACAATGAGCAGTTCTTC. Protein product: CASGQGPYNEQFF.

The CDR3 here is CAWKRDPGPYEQYF. The DNA of the CDR3 is TGTGCCTGGAAAAGGGACCCGGGGCCTTACGAGCAGTACTTC. This chain links TRBV30 with TRBJ2-7; D may be TRBD1 or TRBD2 (5 bases each). Per the germline V gene, CDR1 is GTSNPN and CDR2 is SVGIG (reference sequence). V was pared by 4 bases and J by 4 bases, with 17 bases between. This CDR3 is 14 amino acids long.

V gene TRBV5-1 combines with J gene TRBJ2-5; the D gene is possibly TRBD2 (5 bases). Germline V gives CDR1 SGHRS, CDR2 YFSETQ. This CDR3 is 14 amino acids long. Trimming cost V 2 bases and J 5 bases, with 13 bases left between them. The CDR3 loop reads CASSFSGELETQYF. The DNA for the CDR3 is TGCGCCAGCAGCTTCAGTGGGGAGTTGGAGACCCAGTACTTC.

The chain recombines TRBV10-3 with TRBJ2-7; TRBD1 might be the D (6 bases). The V gene's germline CDR1 is ENHRY and CDR2 SYGVKD. This CDR3 has 15 amino acids. V lost 0 bases and J 3 bases, leaving 12 bases between the germline ends. The CDR3 loop reads CAISESLGTYYEQYF. The DNA of the CDR3 is TGTGCCATCAGTGAGTCGTTGGGGACATACTACGAGCAGTACTTC.

The chain links TRBV5-1 to TRBJ2-2, with D tentatively TRBD1 or TRBD2 (6 bases each). Germline CDR1 SGHRS, CDR2 YFSETQ. Between the trimmed V and J ends, which lost 0 bases and 4 bases, there was a span of 13 bases. There are 16 residues in the CDR3. The CDR3 region has the DNA TGCGCCAGCAGCTTGGCTGGAGGGGGAGGCACCGGGGAGCTGTTTTTT. The encoded protein is CASSLAGGGGTGELFF.

This clone was seen more than once but under ten times. This chain links TRBV9 with TRBJ2-2; D is unclear. CDR3 length equals 14 residues. Germline CDR1 reads SGDLS; CDR2 reads YYNGEE. V shed 0 bases and J shed 10 bases, with 13 bases lying between them. In nucleotides, the CDR3 is TGTGCCAGCAGCGTAGGGGTCGTGGATGAGGAGCTGTTTTTT. Encoded protein: CASSVGVVDEELFF.